What follows are 21 T cell receptor beta chains derived from one specimen sequenced in a study of cytomegalovirus exposure and HLA in healthy donors. Researchers ran the PCR with 60 Vbeta and 13 Jbeta primers. TCRdb's table, derived via immunoSEQ multiplex PCR, lists solely in-frame clones and lacks some. The sample includes 210,000 or so clones, 70% to 90% of them seen just once. Sequencing input: PBMCs. Receptors were obtained from a girl aged 2 to 10 in good health and CMV-seronegative.

Concerning this clone: Other DNA sequences in this specimen translate into the identical CDR3. The V call is TRBV19, the J call TRBJ1-2, with D perhaps matching TRBD1 (6 bases). The CDR3 is 13 residues long. V dropped 1 base and J dropped 8 bases, with 11 bases sitting between them. Germline values: CDR1 LNHDA, CDR2 SQIVND (reference sequence). CDR3 nucleotide sequence: TGTGCCAGTAGTATAGGAGGGGGTCGAGGCTACACCTTC. This encodes CASSIGGGRGYTF.

This clone is a singleton in its sample. V is TRBV10-1 and J is TRBJ2-1; 7 nucleotides line up with TRBD2. Per germline, CDR1 WNHNN and CDR2 SYGVQD (reference sequence). The V segment lost 4 bases and the J segment 7 bases; nucleotides outside the gene matches: 1. The CDR3 totals 12 residues. The CDR3 coding sequence is TGCGCCAGCAGTGCTAGCGGAAATGAGCAGTTCTTC. Its protein is CASSASGNEQFF.

The gene calls are TRBV7-2 and TRBJ2-5; possibly TRBD1 for D (6 bases). The CDR3 extends over 16 amino acids. CDR1 is SGHTA, CDR2 FQGNSA, per germline. The germline V and J ends were trimmed by 2 bases and 4 bases, with 17 bases remaining between them. In DNA form, the CDR3 reads TGTGCCAGCAGCTTAAGTTGGGGGACATCCCGAGAGACCCAGTACTTC. As protein: CASSLSWGTSRETQYF.

V and J are TRBV7-6 and TRBJ2-7, with a possible D match to TRBD1 (6 bases). Between the trimmed V and J ends, which lost 4 bases and 2 bases, there was a span of 12 bases. This CDR3 comprises 14 residues. Per the germline V gene, CDR1 is SGHVS and CDR2 is FNYEAQ. The CDR3: CASSWGHPTYEQYF. The CDR3 region has the DNA TGTGCCAGCAGCTGGGGACACCCGACCTACGAGCAGTACTTC.

The chain's CDR3 is CASSQAQWALPLAFF. CDR3 sequence (DNA): TGCGCCAGCAGCCAGGCTCAATGGGCCTTACCGTTAGCTTTCTTT. This chain links TRBV4-1 with TRBJ1-1; D gene unclear. Trimming took 3 bases from V and 10 from J, leaving 21 bases between them. CDR3 length: 15 residues. Germline-derived CDR1 and CDR2 are MGHRA and YSYEKL.

This sequence joins TRBV29-1 and TRBJ2-3; possible D gene TRBD2, 5 bases. Germline-derived CDR1 and CDR2 are SQVTM and ANQGSEA. This CDR3 contains 14 residues. The V and J ends lost 4 bases and 0 bases respectively, with 11 bases between them. The CDR3 reads CSVAAGTSTDTQYF. For the CDR3, the DNA is TGCAGCGTTGCCGCGGGCACTAGCACAGATACGCAGTATTTT.

This chain uses TRBV5-1 with TRBJ2-5; 14 bases are shared with TRBD2. CDR1 SGHRS and CDR2 YFSETQ come from the germline V gene. The CDR3 runs to 17 residues. Trimming took 7 bases from V and 0 from J; bases not matched to a gene: 8. The CDR3 spells CASQGLAGGPYQETQYF. Written as DNA, the CDR3 is TGCGCCAGCCAAGGACTAGCGGGGGGTCCGTACCAAGAGACCCAGTACTTC.

This chain links TRBV4-1 with TRBJ2-7, with 10 bases matching TRBD2. The V segment lost 6 bases and the J segment 2 bases; nucleotides outside the gene matches: 7. Per germline, CDR1 MGHRA and CDR2 YSYEKL. This CDR3 is built from 15 residues. This CDR3 reads CASSSLSGGAYEQYF. The CDR3 nucleotides read TGCGCCAGCAGTTCTCTCAGCGGGGGGGCCTACGAGCAGTACTTC.

This chain uses TRBV5-6 with TRBJ1-2, with TRBD1 matching over 7 bases. V shed 5 bases, J shed 8 bases, and the junction held 18 bases outside the gene matches. This CDR3 comprises 16 residues. Germline CDR1 and CDR2: SGHDT and YYEEEE. The CDR3 nucleotides are TGTGCCAGCAGGGAGGGTTTTGTGAGGGGGCGCGCAGGCTACACCTTC. Its translation: CASREGFVRGRAGYTF.

The chain uses TRBV7-8 and TRBJ1-3; D might be TRBD1 (6 bases). Deletions cut 5 bases from V and 0 bases from J, with 14 bases between. The CDR3 has 16 residues. Germline V gene sequence: CDR1 SGHVS, CDR2 FQNEAQ. The CDR3 coding sequence is TGTGCCAGCAGCCCAGGGACATCGCTCTCTGGAAACACCATATATTTT. It codes for CASSPGTSLSGNTIYF. Variable domain in full (rest from reference TRBV7-8 and TRBJ1-3): GAGVSQSPRYKVAKRGQDVALRCDPISGHVSLFWYQQALGQGPEFLTYFQNEAQLDKSGLPSDRFFAERPEGSVSTLKIQRTQQEDSAVYLCASSPGTSLSGNTIYFGEGSWLTVV.

The chain employs TRBV9 and TRBJ2-3; 10 bases fit TRBD1. There are 16 residues in the CDR3. J gave up 1 base and V 4 bases, and 6 bases lay outside the gene matches. Germline loops: CDR1 SGDLS, CDR2 YYNGEE. In nucleotides, the CDR3 is TGTGCCAGCAGCAGGGACAGGGGAGGGGGCACAGATACGCAGTATTTT. Its protein product is CASSRDRGGGTDTQYF.

The chain joins TRBV11-1 to TRBJ2-2; 10 bases map to TRBD2. V shed 5 bases and J 1 base; nucleotides not matched to a gene: 4. This CDR3 region has 16 residues. CDR1 is SGHAT, CDR2 FQDESV, per germline (reference sequence). The CDR3 region has the DNA TGTGCCAGCAGCGACTGGACTAGCGGGAACACCGGGGAGCTGTTTTTT. Protein sequence: CASSDWTSGNTGELFF.

This rearrangement joins TRBV2 to TRBJ1-6, with D unclear. Germline lookup yields CDR1 SNHLY and CDR2 FYNNEI. Trimming shortened V by 7 bases and J by 6 bases, and 10 bases separated the two germline ends. The CDR3 totals 13 residues. The CDR3 DNA reads TGTGCCAGCATTCGGTCGGGTAATTCACCCCTCCACTTT. It is translated as CASIRSGNSPLHF.

The chain is built from TRBV6-5 and TRBJ2-1; 9 bases are shared with TRBD2. CDR3 length: 15 residues. V dropped 5 bases and J dropped 4; count of bases not matched to a gene: 6. Germline lookup yields CDR1 MNHEY and CDR2 SVGAGI. The CDR3 reads CASSMGTSQYNEQFF. The CDR3 coding sequence is TGTGCCAGCAGTATGGGGACTAGCCAATACAATGAGCAGTTCTTC.

The DNA of the CDR3 is TGCAGCGTTGGGCTAGCGGGAGCTCCTACCGGGGAGCTGTTTTTT. Translated: CSVGLAGAPTGELFF. The chain combines TRBV29-1 with TRBJ2-2; 10 bases fit TRBD2. V gave up 4 bases and J gave up 5 bases; unmatched junction bases: 7. Germline CDR1 and CDR2: SQVTM and ANQGSEA. The CDR3 contains 15 residues.

CDR3 bases: TGTGCCAGCAAACCAAAAAGACTAGCGGGGTACACAGATACGCAGTATTTT. Its protein product is CASKPKRLAGYTDTQYF. V is TRBV7-2 and J is TRBJ2-3; 11 bases are a match to TRBD2. The CDR3 consists of 17 residues. The trim removed 7 bases at V and 2 bases at J, leaving 11 bases unmatched. Germline V gene sequence: CDR1 SGHTA, CDR2 FQGNSA.

The V call is TRBV6-1, the J call TRBJ2-1, with 9 bases identical to TRBD2. The CDR3 has 18 residues. Germline trimming cut 1 base from V and 8 bases from J; bases unmatched to any gene: 15. The germline V gene encodes CDR1 MNHNS and CDR2 SASEGT. CDR3 in DNA: TGTGCCAGCAGTGAAGAGGAGGGAAGCGGGGGGCCCGTTGATGAGCAGTTCTTC. Protein sequence: CASSEEEGSGGPVDEQFF.

This clone has a handful of counts. The chain has TRBV4-1 and TRBJ2-7, with 7 nucleotides matching TRBD1. Germline assignment: CDR1 MGHRA and CDR2 YSYEKL. V shed 4 bases, J shed 2 bases, and the junction held 8 bases outside the gene matches. There are 15 residues in the CDR3. As DNA, the CDR3 is TGCGCCAGCAGCCCGACGACAGGGAACACCTACGAGCAGTACTTC. Protein product: CASSPTTGNTYEQYF.

This chain links TRBV7-9 with TRBJ1-5; 7 bases are a match to TRBD1. CDR1 and CDR2 from the germline V gene are SEHNR and FQNEAQ (reference sequence). This CDR3 comprises 15 residues. The V gene end was trimmed by 3 bases and the J gene end by 3 bases; junction bases not matched to a gene: 5. This CDR3 is CASSFGTVPNQPQHF. Here the CDR3 DNA reads TGTGCCAGCAGCTTCGGGACAGTCCCCAATCAGCCCCAGCATTTT.

The rearrangement joins TRBV5-1 to TRBJ1-1; maybe TRBD1 (6 bases). CDR1 SGHRS and CDR2 YFSETQ come from the germline V gene. The germline V and J ends were trimmed by 0 bases and 11 bases, with 8 bases remaining between them. The CDR3 is 11 residues long. The DNA of the CDR3 is TGCGCCAGCAGCTTGGACAGGGTGGCTTTCTTT. This sequence encodes CASSLDRVAFF.

Written as DNA, the CDR3 is TGTGCCATCAGGAGGTCTCAGGGACAGTCGAACTATGGCTACACCTTC. This encodes CAIRRSQGQSNYGYTF. This chain uses TRBV10-3 with TRBJ1-2; TRBD1 matches 7 bases. The germline CDR1 and CDR2 sequences are ENHRY and SYGVKD. The length of the CDR3 is 16 residues. The V gene end was trimmed by 6 bases and the J gene end by 2 bases; junction bases not matched to a gene: 12.